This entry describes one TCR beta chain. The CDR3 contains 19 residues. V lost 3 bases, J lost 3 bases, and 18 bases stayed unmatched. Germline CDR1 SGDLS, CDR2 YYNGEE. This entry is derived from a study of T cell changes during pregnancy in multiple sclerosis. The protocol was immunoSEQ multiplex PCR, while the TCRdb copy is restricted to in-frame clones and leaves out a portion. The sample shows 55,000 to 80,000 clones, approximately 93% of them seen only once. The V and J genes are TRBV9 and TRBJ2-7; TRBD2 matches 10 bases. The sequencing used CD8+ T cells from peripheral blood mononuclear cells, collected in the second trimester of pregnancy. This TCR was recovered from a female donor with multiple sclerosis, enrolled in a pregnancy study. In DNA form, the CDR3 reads TGTGCCAGCAGCGACCCTGAGGGGACTAGCGTTCGGGGTCGCTACGAGCAGTACTTC. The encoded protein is CASSDPEGTSVRGRYEQYF.